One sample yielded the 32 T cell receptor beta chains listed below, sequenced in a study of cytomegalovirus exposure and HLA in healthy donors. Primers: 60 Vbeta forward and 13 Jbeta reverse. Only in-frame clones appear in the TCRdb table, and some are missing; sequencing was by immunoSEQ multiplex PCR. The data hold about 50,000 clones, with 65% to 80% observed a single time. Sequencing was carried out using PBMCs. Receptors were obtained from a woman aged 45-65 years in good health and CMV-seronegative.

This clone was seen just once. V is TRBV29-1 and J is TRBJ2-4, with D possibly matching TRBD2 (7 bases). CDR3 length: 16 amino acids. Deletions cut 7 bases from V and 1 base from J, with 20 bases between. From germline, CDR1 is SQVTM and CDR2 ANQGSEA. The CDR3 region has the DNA TGCAGCGACCCGGAGGGGGGGCGTTTGGCCAAAAACATTCAGTACTTC. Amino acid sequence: CSDPEGGRLAKNIQYF.

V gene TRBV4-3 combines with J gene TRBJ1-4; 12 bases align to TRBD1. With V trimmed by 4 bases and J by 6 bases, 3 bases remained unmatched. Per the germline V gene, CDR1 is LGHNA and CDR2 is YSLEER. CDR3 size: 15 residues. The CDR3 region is CASSPGTGGDEKLFF. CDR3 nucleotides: TGCGCCAGCAGCCCAGGGACAGGGGGCGATGAAAAACTGTTTTTT.

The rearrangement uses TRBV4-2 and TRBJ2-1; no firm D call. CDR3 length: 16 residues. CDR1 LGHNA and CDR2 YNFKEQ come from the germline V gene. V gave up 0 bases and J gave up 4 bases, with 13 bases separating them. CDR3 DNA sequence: TGTGCCAGCAGCCAAGACTGGCCAGAAGTTTACAATGAGCAGTTCTTC. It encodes CASSQDWPEVYNEQFF.

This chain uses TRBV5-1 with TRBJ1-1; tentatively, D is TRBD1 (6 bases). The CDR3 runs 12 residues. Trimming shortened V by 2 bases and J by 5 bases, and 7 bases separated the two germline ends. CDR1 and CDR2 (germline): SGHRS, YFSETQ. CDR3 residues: CASSFGQTEAFF. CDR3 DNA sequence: TGCGCCAGCAGCTTCGGACAGACTGAAGCTTTCTTT.

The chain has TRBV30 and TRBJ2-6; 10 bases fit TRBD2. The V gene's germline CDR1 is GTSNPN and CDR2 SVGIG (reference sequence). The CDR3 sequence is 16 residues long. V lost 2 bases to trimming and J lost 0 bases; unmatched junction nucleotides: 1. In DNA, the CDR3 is TGTGCCTGGAGTACTAGCGGGAACTCTGGGGCCAACGTCCTGACTTTC. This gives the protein CAWSTSGNSGANVLTF.

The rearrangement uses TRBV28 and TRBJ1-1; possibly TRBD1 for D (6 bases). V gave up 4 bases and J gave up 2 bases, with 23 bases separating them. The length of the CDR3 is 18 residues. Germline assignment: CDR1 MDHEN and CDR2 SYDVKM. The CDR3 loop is CASSSMDLLGAINTEAFF. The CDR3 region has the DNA TGTGCCAGCAGTTCTATGGACCTGTTGGGGGCCATTAACACTGAAGCTTTCTTT.

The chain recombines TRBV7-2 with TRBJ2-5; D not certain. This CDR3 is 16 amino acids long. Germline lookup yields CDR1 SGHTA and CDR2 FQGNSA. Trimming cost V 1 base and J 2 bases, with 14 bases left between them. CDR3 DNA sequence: TGTGCCAGCAGCTTAGACTCCGCGGTCGGACAAGAGACCCAGTACTTC. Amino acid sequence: CASSLDSAVGQETQYF. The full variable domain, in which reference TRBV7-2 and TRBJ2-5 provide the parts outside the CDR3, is GAGVSQSPSNKVTEKGKDVELRCDPISGHTALYWYRQSLGQGLEFLIYFQGNSAPDKSGLPSDRFSAERTGGSVSTLTIQRTQQEDSAVYLCASSLDSAVGQETQYFGPGTRLLVL.

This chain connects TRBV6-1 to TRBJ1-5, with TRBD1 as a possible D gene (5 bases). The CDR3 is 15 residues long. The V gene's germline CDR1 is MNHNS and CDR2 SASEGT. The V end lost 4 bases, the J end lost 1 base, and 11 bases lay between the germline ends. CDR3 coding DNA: TGTGCCAGCAGTGCTCAGGGTGCGAGCAATCAGCCCCAGCATTTT. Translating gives CASSAQGASNQPQHF.

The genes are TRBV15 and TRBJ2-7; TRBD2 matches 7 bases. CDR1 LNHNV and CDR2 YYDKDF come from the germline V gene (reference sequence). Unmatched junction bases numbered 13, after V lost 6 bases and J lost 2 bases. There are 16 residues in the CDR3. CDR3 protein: CATRPKGGAPPYEQYF. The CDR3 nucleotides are TGTGCCACCAGACCAAAGGGAGGGGCTCCCCCCTACGAGCAGTACTTC.

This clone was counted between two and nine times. Here the CDR3 reads CASRGGQTSGNTIYF. The CDR3 DNA follows: TGTGCCAGCAGGGGAGGGCAGACCTCTGGAAACACCATATATTTT. This sequence joins TRBV2 and TRBJ1-3; D gene unclear. The germline CDR1 and CDR2 sequences are SNHLY and FYNNEI. The CDR3 extends over 15 amino acids. Trimming removed 6 bases at V and 0 bases at J, with 12 bases between.

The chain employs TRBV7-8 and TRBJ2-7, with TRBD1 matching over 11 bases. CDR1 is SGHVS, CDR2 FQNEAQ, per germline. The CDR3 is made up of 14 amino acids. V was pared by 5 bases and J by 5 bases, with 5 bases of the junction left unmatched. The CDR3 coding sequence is TGTGCCAGCAGCCCAGGACAGGGGGCCGACGAGCAGTACTTC. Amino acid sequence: CASSPGQGADEQYF.

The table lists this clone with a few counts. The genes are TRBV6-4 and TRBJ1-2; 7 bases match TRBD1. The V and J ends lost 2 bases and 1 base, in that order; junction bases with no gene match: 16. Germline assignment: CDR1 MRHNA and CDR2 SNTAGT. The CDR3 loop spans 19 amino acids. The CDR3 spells CASSDPSSRLDRINYGYTF. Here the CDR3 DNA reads TGTGCCAGCAGTGACCCCTCATCTAGATTGGACAGGATTAACTATGGCTACACCTTC.

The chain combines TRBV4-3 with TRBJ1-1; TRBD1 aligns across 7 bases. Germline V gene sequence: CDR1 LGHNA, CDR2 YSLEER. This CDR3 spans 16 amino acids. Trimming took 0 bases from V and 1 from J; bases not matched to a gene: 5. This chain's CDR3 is CASSQDRDRGNTEAFF. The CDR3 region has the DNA TGCGCCAGCAGCCAAGACAGGGACAGAGGGAACACTGAAGCTTTCTTT.

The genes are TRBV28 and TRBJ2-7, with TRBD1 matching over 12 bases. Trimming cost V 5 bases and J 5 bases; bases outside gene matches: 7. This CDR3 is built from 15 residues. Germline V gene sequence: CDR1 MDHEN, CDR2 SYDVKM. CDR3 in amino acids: CASSTSGTGGHEQYF. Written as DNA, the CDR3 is TGTGCCAGCAGTACCTCCGGGACAGGGGGCCACGAGCAGTACTTC.

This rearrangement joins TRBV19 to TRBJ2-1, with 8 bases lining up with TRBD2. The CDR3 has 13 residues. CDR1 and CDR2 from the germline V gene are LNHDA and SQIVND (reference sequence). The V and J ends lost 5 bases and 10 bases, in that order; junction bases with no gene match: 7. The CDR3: CASSSVAGQEQFF. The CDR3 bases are TGTGCCAGTAGTTCGGTAGCGGGGCAGGAGCAGTTCTTC.

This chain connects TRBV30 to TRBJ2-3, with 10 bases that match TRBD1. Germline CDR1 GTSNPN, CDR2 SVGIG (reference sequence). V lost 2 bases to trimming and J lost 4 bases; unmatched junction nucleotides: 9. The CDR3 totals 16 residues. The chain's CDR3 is CAWSILSGTGADTQYF. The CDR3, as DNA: TGTGCCTGGAGTATTCTCTCAGGGACAGGGGCAGATACGCAGTATTTT.

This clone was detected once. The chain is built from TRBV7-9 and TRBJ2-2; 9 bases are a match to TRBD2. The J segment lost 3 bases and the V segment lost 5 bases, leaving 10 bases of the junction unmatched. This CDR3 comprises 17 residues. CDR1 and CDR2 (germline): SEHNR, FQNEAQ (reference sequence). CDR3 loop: CASSGRGGAEDTGELFF. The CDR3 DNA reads TGTGCCAGCAGCGGCCGCGGGGGGGCCGAGGACACCGGGGAGCTGTTTTTT.

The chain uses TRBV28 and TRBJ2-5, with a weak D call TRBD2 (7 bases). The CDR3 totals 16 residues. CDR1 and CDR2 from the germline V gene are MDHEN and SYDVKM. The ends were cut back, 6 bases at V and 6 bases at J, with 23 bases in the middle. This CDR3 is CASSPRGEGDGQTQYF. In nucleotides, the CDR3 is TGTGCCAGCAGCCCGAGGGGGGAGGGGGATGGGCAGACCCAGTACTTC.

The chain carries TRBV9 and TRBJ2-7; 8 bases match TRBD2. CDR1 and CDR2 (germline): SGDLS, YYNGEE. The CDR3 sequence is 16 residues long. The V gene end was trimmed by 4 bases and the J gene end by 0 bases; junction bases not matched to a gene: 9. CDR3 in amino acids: CASSPRGSGGSYEQYF. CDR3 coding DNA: TGTGCCAGCAGCCCTCGAGGGAGCGGGGGCTCCTACGAGCAGTACTTC.

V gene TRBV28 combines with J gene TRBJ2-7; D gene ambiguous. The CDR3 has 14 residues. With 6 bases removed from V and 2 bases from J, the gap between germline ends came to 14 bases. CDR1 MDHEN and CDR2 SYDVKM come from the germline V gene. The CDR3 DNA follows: TGTGCCAGCAGCGACCCGACACGTCCCTACGAGCAGTACTTC. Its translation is CASSDPTRPYEQYF. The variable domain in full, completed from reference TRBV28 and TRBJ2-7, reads DVKVTQSSRYLVKRTGEKVFLECVQDMDHENMFWYRQDPGLGLRLIYFSYDVKMKEKGDIPEGYSVSREKKERFSLILESASTNQTSMYLCASSDPTRPYEQYFGPGTRLTVT.

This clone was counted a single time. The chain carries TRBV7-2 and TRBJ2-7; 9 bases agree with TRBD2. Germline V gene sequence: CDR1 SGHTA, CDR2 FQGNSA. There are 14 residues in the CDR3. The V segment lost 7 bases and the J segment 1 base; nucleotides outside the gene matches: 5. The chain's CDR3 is CASTPGLASYEQYF. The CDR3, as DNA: TGTGCCAGCACCCCCGGACTAGCGTCCTACGAGCAGTACTTC.

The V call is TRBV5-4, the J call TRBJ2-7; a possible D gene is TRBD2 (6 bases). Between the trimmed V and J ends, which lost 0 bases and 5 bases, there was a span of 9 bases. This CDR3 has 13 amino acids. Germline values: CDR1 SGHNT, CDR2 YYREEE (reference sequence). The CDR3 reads CASSLAPGDEQYF. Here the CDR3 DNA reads TGTGCCAGCAGCTTGGCCCCGGGGGACGAGCAGTACTTC.

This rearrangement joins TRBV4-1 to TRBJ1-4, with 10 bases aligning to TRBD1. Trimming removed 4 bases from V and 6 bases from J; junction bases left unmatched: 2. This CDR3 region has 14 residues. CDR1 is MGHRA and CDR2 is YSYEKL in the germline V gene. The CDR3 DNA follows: TGCGCCAGCAGCCCTGGGACAGGGGATGAAAAACTGTTTTTT. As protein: CASSPGTGDEKLFF.

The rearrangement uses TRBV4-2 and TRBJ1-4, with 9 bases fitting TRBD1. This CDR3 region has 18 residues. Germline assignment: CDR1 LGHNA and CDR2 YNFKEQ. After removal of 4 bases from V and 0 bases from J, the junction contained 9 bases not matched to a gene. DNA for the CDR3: TGTGCCAGCAGCCTCGGACAGGGGCCCCATGCAACTAATGAAAAACTGTTTTTT. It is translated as CASSLGQGPHATNEKLFF.

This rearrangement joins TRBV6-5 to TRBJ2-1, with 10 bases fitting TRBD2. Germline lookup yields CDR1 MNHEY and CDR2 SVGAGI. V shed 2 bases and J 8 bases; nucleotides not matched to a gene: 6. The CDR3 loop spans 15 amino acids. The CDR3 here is CASSYHLAGVDEQFF. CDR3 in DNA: TGTGCCAGCAGTTACCATCTAGCGGGAGTGGATGAGCAGTTCTTC.

The CDR3 reads CASSELAGSNEKLFF. In nucleotides, the CDR3 is TGTGCCAGCAGTGAACTGGCAGGGTCTAATGAAAAACTGTTTTTT. This chain joins TRBV2 and TRBJ1-4; D may be TRBD1 (5 bases). V lost 2 bases, J lost 3 bases, and 10 bases lay in between. Germline V gene data show CDR1 as SNHLY and CDR2 as FYNNEI. This CDR3 comprises 15 residues.

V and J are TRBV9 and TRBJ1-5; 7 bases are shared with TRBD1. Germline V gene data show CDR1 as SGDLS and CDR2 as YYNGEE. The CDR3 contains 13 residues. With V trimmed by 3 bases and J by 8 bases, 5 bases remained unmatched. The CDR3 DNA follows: TGTGCCAGCAGCGACAGGGGTTGGGAGCCCCAGCATTTT. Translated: CASSDRGWEPQHF.

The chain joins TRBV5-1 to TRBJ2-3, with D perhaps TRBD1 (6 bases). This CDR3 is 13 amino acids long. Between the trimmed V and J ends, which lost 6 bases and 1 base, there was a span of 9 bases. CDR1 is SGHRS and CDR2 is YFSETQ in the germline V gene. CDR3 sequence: CASTEGGTDTQYF. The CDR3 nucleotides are TGCGCCAGCACCGAGGGGGGCACAGATACGCAGTATTTT.

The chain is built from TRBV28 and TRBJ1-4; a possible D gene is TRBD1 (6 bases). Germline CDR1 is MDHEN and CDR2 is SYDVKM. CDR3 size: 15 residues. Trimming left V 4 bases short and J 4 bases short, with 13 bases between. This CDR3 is CASSSPDRSNEKLFF. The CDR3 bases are TGTGCCAGCAGTTCCCCGGACAGAAGTAATGAAAAACTGTTTTTT.

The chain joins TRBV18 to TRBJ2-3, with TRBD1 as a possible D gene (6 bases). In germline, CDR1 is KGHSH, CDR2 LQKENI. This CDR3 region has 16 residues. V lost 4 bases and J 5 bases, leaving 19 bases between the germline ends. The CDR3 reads CASSHPGTGFGDTQYF. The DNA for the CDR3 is TGTGCCAGCTCACACCCGGGAACAGGGTTCGGAGATACGCAGTATTTT.

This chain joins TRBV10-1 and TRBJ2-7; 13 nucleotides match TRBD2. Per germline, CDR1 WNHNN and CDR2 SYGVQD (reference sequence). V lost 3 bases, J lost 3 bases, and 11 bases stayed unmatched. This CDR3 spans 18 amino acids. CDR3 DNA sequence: TGCGCCAGCAGTGATCCTCCGGGACTAGCGGGGCTTTGCTACGAGCAGTACTTC. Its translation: CASSDPPGLAGLCYEQYF.

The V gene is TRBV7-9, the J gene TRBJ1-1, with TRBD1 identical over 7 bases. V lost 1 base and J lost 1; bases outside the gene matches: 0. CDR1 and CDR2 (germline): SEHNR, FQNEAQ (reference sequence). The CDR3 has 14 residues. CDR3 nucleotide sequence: TGTGCCAGCAGCTTAGGGACAGGGAACACTGAAGCTTTCTTT. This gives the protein CASSLGTGNTEAFF.